This TCR beta chain was identified during a study of blood T cell repertoires in COVID-19. Study overall: COVID-19 samples from acute and convalescent phases originated in the United States, Italy and Spain. From T cells, B-cell-depleted T cells, or PBMCs came the material, which was cDNA or gDNA.

Germline CDR1 SGHNT, CDR2 YYREEE (reference sequence). V was cut by 2 bases and J by 0 bases, with 6 bases left in between. The CDR3 sequence is 14 residues long. Per the authors' pipeline: Amplification of reference gene primers provided the estimated nucleated cell counts. Measured with immunoSEQ multiplex PCR; TCRdb has only the in-frame clones, and not every one. V, J and clone size are taken as reported in that table, and D and trimming were inferred from the DNA itself. Among about 120,000 clones, roughly 84% were seen once, and the ten largest hold 3.9%. The sequence was collected from a man in his sixties with acute or convalescent COVID-19. The sequenced sample consisted of peripheral blood. The chain uses TRBV5-4 and TRBJ2-1; D is unclear. Here the CDR3 DNA reads TGTGCCAGCAGCTTCCCGAGCTCCTACAATGAGCAGTTCTTC. It specifies CASSFPSSYNEQFF. The entire variable domain, with the rest obtained from reference TRBV5-4 and TRBJ2-1, is as follows: ETGVTQSPTHLIKTRGQQVTLRCSSQSGHNTVSWYQQALGQGPQFIFQYYREEENGRGNFPPRFSGLQFPNYSSELNVNALELDDSALYLCASSFPSSYNEQFFGPGTRLTVL.